This T cell receptor beta chain is from a study of blood T cells in healthy people across ages. The CDR3 sequence is 19 residues long. With 0 bases clipped from V and 3 bases from J, the junction kept 12 bases outside the gene matches. Germline-derived CDR1 and CDR2 are SEHNR and FQNEAQ (reference sequence). For the second PCR, which ran for about 7 to 11 cycles, a sample-barcoded 5' primer and a J-beta primer mix were used. TCRdb independently ran MiXCR on the 5' RACE reads; one entry per CDR3 protein. The sample comprises 1.4 million or so distinct CDR3 sequences, under 55% of which are singletons, and approximately 4% rests with the top ten. All donors came from Russia, were Caucasian and healthy, and spanned ages about 6 to 100. No fewer than 6 million PBMCs went into each sample.

The receptor was isolated from a woman aged 18-29 years in good health. The chain joins TRBV7-9 to TRBJ2-1; 9 bases fit TRBD2. Material for sequencing was blood. The CDR3 nucleotides are TGTGCCAGCAGCTTAGCGTATGAAGCGGGAGGCCCAAACTACAATGAGCAGTTCTTC. It is translated as CASSLAYEAGGPNYNEQFF.